Below, 18 T cell receptor beta chains from the same sample are listed, as sequenced in a study of early stage breast cancer tumors. The method was immunoSEQ multiplex PCR; TCRdb's version includes in-frame clones alone and lacks a portion of them. The sample shows tens of thousands of clones, about 78% of them seen only once. Material for sequencing was blood. The source is a person aged 45-60 years with breast cancer.

The chain is built from TRBV25-1 and TRBJ2-5; 8 nucleotides line up with TRBD2. The CDR3 consists of 15 residues. Unmatched junction bases numbered 8, after V lost 6 bases and J lost 2 bases. CDR1 and CDR2 from the germline V gene are MGHDK and SYGVNS. DNA of the CDR3: TGTGCCAGCAGGACCAGCGGGGGCCAACAAGAGACCCAGTACTTC. This translates into CASRTSGGQQETQYF.

The chain recombines TRBV13 with TRBJ1-4; tentatively, D is TRBD1 (6 bases). In germline, CDR1 is PRHDT, CDR2 FYEKMQ (reference sequence). The CDR3 length is 14 residues. The V end lost 2 bases, the J end lost 4 bases, and 8 bases lay between the germline ends. CDR3 coding DNA: TGTGCCAGCAGCTTATACAGGGATAATGAAAAACTGTTTTTT. This codes for CASSLYRDNEKLFF.

The genes are TRBV9 and TRBJ2-1; 9 bases fit TRBD2. Unmatched junction bases numbered 6, after V lost 6 bases and J lost 2 bases. Germline V gene data show CDR1 as SGDLS and CDR2 as YYNGEE. The CDR3 has 15 amino acids. The CDR3, as DNA: TGTGCCAGCACCGGTAGCGGGAGACCCTACAATGAGCAGTTCTTC. As protein: CASTGSGRPYNEQFF.

The V gene is TRBV2, the J gene TRBJ1-1; D possibly corresponds to TRBD1 (5 bases). With 4 bases removed from V and 5 bases from J, the gap between germline ends came to 11 bases. CDR3 length: 13 residues. CDR1 is SNHLY and CDR2 is FYNNEI in the germline V gene. CDR3 residues: CASSASRGTEAFF. CDR3 in DNA: TGTGCCAGCAGTGCGAGCCGGGGGACTGAAGCTTTCTTT.

The J gene is TRBJ1-2, the V gene TRBV6-1, with D hard to call. V was shortened by 3 bases and J by 5 bases, with 7 bases between the two germline ends. The CDR3 runs 12 residues. Looked up from germline, CDR1 is MNHNS and CDR2 is SASEGT. The CDR3 spells CASSDPSYGYTF. The CDR3 bases are TGTGCCAGCAGTGATCCGTCTTATGGCTACACCTTC.

This clone was seen only a few times. This sequence joins TRBV2 and TRBJ2-5; 8 bases are shared with TRBD1. Germline loops: CDR1 SNHLY, CDR2 FYNNEI. This CDR3 is built from 14 residues. V was pared by 9 bases and J by 4 bases, with 10 bases of the junction left unmatched. CDR3 bases: TGTGCCAGTTGTACAGGGGGTTGGAGAGAGACCCAGTACTTC. Amino acid sequence: CASCTGGWRETQYF. Filled out from reference TRBV2 and TRBJ2-5, the complete variable domain reads EPEVTQTPSHQVTQMGQEVILRCVPISNHLYFYWYRQILGQKVEFLVSFYNNEISEKSEIFDDQFSVERPDGSNFTLKIRSTKLEDSAMYFCASCTGGWRETQYFGPGTRLLVL.

This clone was picked up a small number of times. The chain is built from TRBV5-1 and TRBJ1-2, with D possibly matching TRBD1 (6 bases). Per the germline V gene, CDR1 is SGHRS and CDR2 is YFSETQ. The CDR3 is made up of 13 amino acids. Between the trimmed V and J ends, which lost 4 bases and 4 bases, there was a span of 11 bases. CDR3 region: CASSEGGTYGYTF. The CDR3 nucleotides read TGCGCCAGCAGCGAAGGGGGAACCTATGGCTACACCTTC.

J is TRBJ2-6 and V is TRBV28; 8 nucleotides line up with TRBD1. Trimming took 5 bases from V and 2 from J; bases not matched to a gene: 2. The germline V gene has CDR1 MDHEN and CDR2 SYDVKM. The CDR3 is 15 residues long. The CDR3 spells CASSATGAGANVLTF. CDR3 nucleotides: TGTGCCAGCAGTGCGACAGGGGCTGGGGCCAACGTCCTGACTTTC.

The chain has TRBV27 and TRBJ1-1; 10 bases agree with TRBD1. CDR3 size: 15 residues. Germline V gives CDR1 MNHEY, CDR2 SMNVEV (reference sequence). J lost 3 bases, V lost 5 bases, and 6 bases had no gene match. The CDR3 DNA is TGTGCCAGCAGTCGCTACGGACAGGGGGACACTGAAGCTTTCTTT. Translated: CASSRYGQGDTEAFF.

The J gene is TRBJ2-7, the V gene TRBV9; the match to TRBD2 covers 7 bases. J gave up 2 bases and V 3 bases, and 11 bases lay outside the gene matches. The V gene's germline CDR1 is SGDLS and CDR2 YYNGEE. There are 16 residues in the CDR3. This CDR3 reads CASSGEGPHQPYEQYF. CDR3 in DNA: TGTGCCAGCAGCGGGGAGGGGCCCCATCAACCCTACGAGCAGTACTTC.

This clone was seen a few times. This rearrangement joins TRBV7-9 to TRBJ1-2, with 8 nucleotides matching TRBD1. CDR3 length: 16 amino acids. Germline assignment: CDR1 SEHNR and CDR2 FQNEAQ (reference sequence). Trimming took 1 base from V and 5 from J; bases not matched to a gene: 9. In nucleotides, the CDR3 is TGTGCCAGCAGCTTAGAAGGCAGGGGGCCGGGGTATGGCTACACCTTC. Translation: CASSLEGRGPGYGYTF.

This chain joins TRBV21-1 and TRBJ2-7; the table's D call, TRBD1, was not checked against the DNA. TRBV21-1 is reported as a pseudogene. This CDR3 comprises 14 residues. CDR3 amino acids: CASSKTGFISEQYV. For the CDR3, the DNA is TGTGCCAGCAGCAAGACAGGGTTTATCAGCGAGCAGTACGTC.

The chain combines TRBV9 with TRBJ2-6; 11 bases are shared with TRBD1. Germline V gene sequence: CDR1 SGDLS, CDR2 YYNGEE. The CDR3 loop spans 20 amino acids. J lost 1 base, V lost 0 bases, and 9 bases had no gene match. The CDR3 is CASSVADWTGGASGANVLTF. The CDR3 DNA is TGTGCCAGCAGCGTAGCCGACTGGACAGGGGGCGCTTCTGGGGCCAACGTCCTGACTTTC.

This chain connects TRBV10-3 to TRBJ2-1, with 11 bases matching TRBD2. With 6 bases clipped from V and 0 bases from J, the junction kept 7 bases outside the gene matches. This CDR3 spans 17 amino acids. CDR1 is ENHRY, CDR2 SYGVKD, per germline. Here the CDR3 DNA reads TGTGCCATCAGGGCCGGGACTAGCGGCCTCTCCTACAATGAGCAGTTCTTC. Amino acids: CAIRAGTSGLSYNEQFF.

V usage is TRBV5-1 and J usage is TRBJ1-6; 8 bases are a match to TRBD1. V lost 2 bases and J lost 6; bases outside the gene matches: 4. Germline-derived CDR1 and CDR2 are SGHRS and YFSETQ. This CDR3 is 15 amino acids long. CDR3 DNA sequence: TGCGCCAGCAGCTTCCGGGACAGGCCTAATTCACCCCTCCACTTT. Translating gives CASSFRDRPNSPLHF.

This sequence joins TRBV7-2 and TRBJ2-3; 15 bases fit TRBD2. The junction had 6 bases not matched to a gene; V was cut back by 4 bases and J by 4 bases. This CDR3 has 17 amino acids. CDR1 is SGHTA and CDR2 is FQGNSA in the germline V gene. In DNA form, the CDR3 reads TGTGCCAGCAGCTACGGACTAGCGGGGGGGCGCGCAGATACGCAGTATTTT. Its translation: CASSYGLAGGRADTQYF.

This clone was detected once. The gene calls are TRBV13 and TRBJ1-1; no firm D call. The V end was cut by 6 bases, the J end by 6 bases, with 14 bases between. There are 13 residues in the CDR3. Per the germline V gene, CDR1 is PRHDT and CDR2 is FYEKMQ (reference sequence). The CDR3, as DNA: TGTGCCAGCAGAGTGGGTGCCGGGGCTGAAGCTTTCTTT. Its protein product is CASRVGAGAEAFF. Variable domain in full (rest from reference TRBV13 and TRBJ1-1): AAGVIQSPRHLIKEKRETATLKCYPIPRHDTVYWYQQGPGQDPQFLISFYEKMQSDKGSIPDRFSAQQFSDYHSELNMSSLELGDSALYFCASRVGAGAEAFFGQGTRLTVV.

This clone was seen only a few times. CDR3 DNA sequence: TGTGCCAGTAGTATTCTAGCGTCGAGAACATATGAGCAGTTCTTC. Translated: CASSILASRTYEQFF. The V and J genes are TRBV19 and TRBJ2-1, with D possibly TRBD2 on 6 matching bases. V shed 3 bases and J shed 8 bases, with 17 bases lying between them. Germline V CDR1 and CDR2: LNHDA, SQIVND (reference sequence). The CDR3 has 15 residues.